Below are 25 T cell receptor beta chains sequenced from a single sample in a study of blood T cell repertoires in COVID-19. TCRdb's copy holds only in-frame clones and misses some; the assay was immunoSEQ multiplex PCR. Here the sample spans roughly 120,000 clones, less than 90% being singletons. The sequencing sample was made of peripheral blood. These TCRs come from a woman between 55 and 75 years old with acute or convalescent COVID-19.

The rearrangement links TRBV5-3 to TRBJ1-4; the D gene is possibly TRBD1 (5 bases). TRBV5-3 is annotated as an ORF whose role is uncertain. CDR3 size: 17 residues. V was cut by 2 bases and J by 7 bases, with 21 bases left in between. The CDR3 spells CARSLSLGQAICEKLFF. In nucleotides, the CDR3 is TGTGCCAGAAGCTTAAGTCTCGGACAAGCGATCTGTGAAAAACTGTTTTTT.

The chain couples TRBV21-1 to TRBJ2-7; the table's D gene call, TRBD1, was not cross checked with the DNA. TRBV21-1 is listed as a pseudogene. This CDR3 has 14 amino acids. The CDR3 DNA sequence: TGTGCCAGCAGTTACAGGGGGCAGACTTGGGAGCAGTACTTC. It encodes CASSYRGQTWEQYF.

This clone was seen only a few times. The rearrangement joins TRBV5-5 to TRBJ1-1; tentative D call: TRBD1 (5 bases). CDR1 and CDR2 (germline): SGHKS, YYEKEE (reference sequence). The V end lost 4 bases, the J end lost 0 bases, and 10 bases lay between the germline ends. The CDR3 runs to 14 residues. The CDR3 nucleotides are TGTGCCAGCAGCGCCCAGGGAATGAACACTGAAGCTTTCTTT. As protein: CASSAQGMNTEAFF.

The chain combines TRBV5-8 with TRBJ1-1, with unresolved D. The V end was cut by 2 bases, the J end by 1 base, with 15 bases between. This CDR3 is built from 16 residues. Germline assignment: CDR1 SGHTS and CDR2 YDEGEE. CDR3 bases: TGTGCCAGCAGCTTAGGAGCGAGTCGGCCGAACACTGAAGCTTTCTTT. Translation: CASSLGASRPNTEAFF. Full variable domain (outside the CDR3, taken from reference TRBV5-8 and TRBJ1-1): EAGVTQSPTHLIKTRGQQATLRCSPISGHTSVYWYQQALGLGLQFLLWYDEGEERNRGNFPPRFSGRQFPNYSSELNVNALELEDSALYLCASSLGASRPNTEAFFGQGTRLTVV.

The rearrangement joins TRBV4-1 to TRBJ1-6; D unresolved. V dropped 1 base and J dropped 4 bases, with 14 bases sitting between them. This CDR3 region has 17 residues. Germline V gene sequence: CDR1 MGHRA, CDR2 YSYEKL. This CDR3 is CASSQVMVGAYNSPLHF. For the CDR3, the DNA is TGCGCCAGCAGCCAAGTAATGGTTGGAGCTTATAATTCACCCCTCCACTTT.

The rearrangement links TRBV24-1 to TRBJ1-2, with 11 positions matching TRBD1. The trim removed 1 base at V and 4 bases at J, leaving 10 bases unmatched. The length of the CDR3 is 18 residues. The germline CDR1 and CDR2 sequences are KGHDR and SFDVKD. The CDR3 loop reads CATSDFRDRGGLSYGYTF. In DNA form, the CDR3 reads TGTGCCACCAGTGATTTCCGGGACAGGGGGGGATTGAGCTATGGCTACACCTTC.

There are a few counts of this clone. The chain employs TRBV10-3 and TRBJ2-7, with a weak D call TRBD1 (6 bases). CDR1 and CDR2 (germline): ENHRY, SYGVKD. This CDR3 has 15 amino acids. The germline V and J ends were trimmed by 4 bases and 4 bases, with 17 bases remaining between them. The DNA of the CDR3 is TGTGCCATCAGTGGAGGAAACGGACAGAATTACGAGCAGTACTTC. Protein sequence: CAISGGNGQNYEQYF.

The V call is TRBV25-1, the J call TRBJ1-2; maybe TRBD1 (5 bases). The CDR3 loop spans 12 amino acids. CDR1 and CDR2 (germline): MGHDK, SYGVNS. Trimming cost V 6 bases and J 5 bases, with 10 bases left between them. CDR3 sequence: CASRGGVYGYTF. CDR3 DNA: TGTGCCAGCAGGGGGGGGGTATATGGCTACACCTTC.

The V gene is TRBV4-3, the J gene TRBJ2-1; the match to TRBD2 covers 14 bases. CDR1 is LGHNA and CDR2 is YSLEER in the germline V gene. This CDR3 comprises 21 residues. J was trimmed by 5 bases and V by 1 base; bases with no gene match: 16. CDR3 coding DNA: TGCGCCAGCAGCCAAGTCATGGGGAGACTAGCGGGAGGGGCGTGGGACAATGAGCAGTTCTTC. Residues: CASSQVMGRLAGGAWDNEQFF.

This clone came up once. V is TRBV28 and J is TRBJ2-7; 8 nucleotides agree with TRBD1. CDR3 length: 12 amino acids. The ends lost 10 bases at V and 6 bases at J; junction bases unmatched: 8. CDR1 and CDR2 (germline): MDHEN, SYDVKM. The CDR3 DNA is TGTGCCACCGGGGACAGGTCTCGCGAGCAGTACTTC. It is translated as CATGDRSREQYF.

The chain joins TRBV27 to TRBJ1-2; D perhaps matches TRBD1 (6 bases). Germline V lookup: CDR1 MNHEY, CDR2 SMNVEV (reference sequence). CDR3 length: 13 amino acids. Trimming left V 7 bases short and J 2 bases short, with 11 bases between. The CDR3 here is CASKAGVNYGYTF. CDR3 nucleotide sequence: TGTGCCAGCAAGGCAGGGGTGAACTATGGCTACACCTTC.

J is TRBJ1-4 and V is TRBV16; possibly TRBD1 for D (5 bases). Germline lookup yields CDR1 KGHSY and CDR2 FQNENV. The CDR3 has 15 amino acids. The V end lost 2 bases, the J end lost 2 bases, and 9 bases lay between the germline ends. CDR3 nucleotide sequence: TGTGCCAGCAGCCAACAGGGCAGTACTAATGAAAAACTGTTTTTT. Its translation is CASSQQGSTNEKLFF. The whole variable domain, remainder taken from reference TRBV16 and TRBJ1-4, is GEEVAQTPKHLVRGEGQKAKLYCAPIKGHSYVFWYQQVLKNEFKFLISFQNENVFDETGMPKERFSAKCLPNSPCSLEIQATKLEDSAVYFCASSQQGSTNEKLFFGSGTQLSVL.

V and J are TRBV28 and TRBJ2-5; no reliable D call. The CDR3 is 14 residues long. Trimming shortened V by 4 bases and J by 0 bases, and 9 bases separated the two germline ends. CDR1 MDHEN and CDR2 SYDVKM come from the germline V gene. The CDR3 loop reads CASSYYRNQETQYF. The CDR3 nucleotides are TGTGCCAGCAGTTATTACAGAAACCAAGAGACCCAGTACTTC.

This clone was detected a few times. The V call is TRBV27, the J call TRBJ1-4, with TRBD1 matching over 8 bases. Germline-derived CDR1 and CDR2 are MNHEY and SMNVEV (reference sequence). This CDR3 has 14 residues. V was clipped by 2 bases and J by 8 bases; unmatched bases: 4. CDR3 residues: CASSLRQGREKLFF. CDR3 DNA: TGTGCCAGCAGTTTAAGACAGGGGAGGGAAAAACTGTTTTTT.

The chain recombines TRBV18 with TRBJ1-5, with D possibly TRBD1 on 6 matching bases. The CDR3 has 13 amino acids. CDR1 is KGHSH and CDR2 is LQKENI in the germline V gene. Trimming cost V 6 bases and J 9 bases, with 15 bases left between them. The CDR3 is CASSQGMDRPQHF. The CDR3 DNA is TGTGCCAGCTCCCAGGGGATGGATCGGCCCCAGCATTTT.

This chain joins TRBV6-5 and TRBJ1-1; TRBD1 might be the D (6 bases). V lost 4 bases and J 4 bases, leaving 13 bases between the germline ends. CDR1 is MNHEY and CDR2 is SVGAGI in the germline V gene. This CDR3 contains 14 residues. The CDR3 loop reads CASSSQGSFTEAFF. DNA for the CDR3: TGTGCCAGCAGTTCCCAGGGGAGCTTCACTGAAGCTTTCTTT.

The CDR3, as DNA: TGTGCCAGCAGTTCGGGAGGGACCCAGTACTTC. This translates into CASSSGGTQYF. V and J are TRBV12-3 or TRBV12-4 and TRBJ2-5; 7 bases align to TRBD2. The CDR3 loop spans 11 amino acids. After removal of 4 bases from V and 7 bases from J, the junction contained 0 bases not matched to a gene.

The rearrangement links TRBV19 to TRBJ1-5; D might be TRBD1 (5 bases). CDR1 is LNHDA, CDR2 SQIVND, per germline (reference sequence). The CDR3 totals 14 residues. V was shortened by 7 bases and J by 4 bases, with 14 bases between the two germline ends. The CDR3 spells CASMKTGGNQPQHF. The CDR3 DNA is TGTGCCAGTATGAAAACGGGGGGGAATCAGCCCCAGCATTTT.

The V gene is TRBV27, the J gene TRBJ1-6; TRBD1 agrees at 7 bases. V trimming: 7 bases; J trimming: 14 bases; junction bases outside the gene matches: 11. The CDR3 length is 13 residues. Germline CDR1 and CDR2: MNHEY and SMNVEV (reference sequence). The DNA of the CDR3 is TGTGCCAGCACCTCAGGGGGTAGAAAAACCCTCCACTTT. The encoded protein is CASTSGGRKTLHF.

This rearrangement joins TRBV6-5 to TRBJ1-2; D ambiguous. Germline CDR1 MNHEY, CDR2 SVGAGI. V was clipped by 6 bases and J by 0 bases, with 8 bases between them. The CDR3 runs to 13 residues. The CDR3, as DNA: TGTGCCAGCAGCACCAGGCCTAACTATGGCTACACCTTC. Encoded protein: CASSTRPNYGYTF.

The CDR3 spells CASSPFAGLNTEAFF. Here the CDR3 DNA reads TGTGCCAGTAGCCCATTCGCGGGCTTGAACACTGAAGCTTTCTTT. The chain links TRBV19 to TRBJ1-1; D unclear. The CDR3 covers 15 residues. The germline V and J ends were trimmed by 6 bases and 0 bases, with 14 bases remaining between them. In germline, CDR1 is LNHDA, CDR2 SQIVND (reference sequence).

The chain is built from TRBV5-4 and TRBJ2-1; no definite D call. V gave up 3 bases and J gave up 9 bases, with 16 bases separating them. Germline V lookup: CDR1 SGHNT, CDR2 YYREEE (reference sequence). The length of the CDR3 is 14 residues. The CDR3 loop is CASSSPRFLGEQFF. The CDR3 DNA is TGTGCCAGCAGCTCCCCTAGATTTCTGGGTGAGCAGTTCTTC.

This chain uses TRBV3-1 (or the pseudogene TRBV3-2) with TRBJ2-7, with 9 bases fitting TRBD1. CDR3 length: 13 amino acids. J lost 8 bases, V lost 8 bases, and 10 bases had no gene match. Germline CDR1 reads LGHDT; CDR2 reads YNNKEL (reference sequence). The CDR3 loop reads CASRRTGAGKQYF. In DNA form, the CDR3 reads TGTGCCAGCCGGAGGACAGGGGCGGGGAAGCAGTACTTC.

V usage is TRBV10-3 and J usage is TRBJ1-2, with D uncertain. Germline lookup yields CDR1 ENHRY and CDR2 SYGVKD. The CDR3 spans 13 residues. The V and J ends lost 7 bases and 0 bases respectively, with 9 bases between them. The CDR3 nucleotides read TGTGCCATCAACAGCGGATCTAACTATGGCTACACCTTC. Residues: CAINSGSNYGYTF.

The chain has TRBV28 and TRBJ2-7; D unresolved. The CDR3 is 12 amino acids. Trimming stripped 6 bases from V and 3 bases from J, with 9 bases between. Germline-derived CDR1 and CDR2 are MDHEN and SYDVKM. The CDR3 here is CASRGTVYEQYF. In nucleotides, the CDR3 is TGTGCCAGCAGAGGTACAGTCTACGAGCAGTACTTC. The complete variable domain, with remaining parts taken from reference TRBV28 and TRBJ2-7, reads DVKVTQSSRYLVKRTGEKVFLECVQDMDHENMFWYRQDPGLGLRLIYFSYDVKMKEKGDIPEGYSVSREKKERFSLILESASTNQTSMYLCASRGTVYEQYFGPGTRLTVT.